The TCR beta chain under discussion was sequenced for a study of blood T cell repertoires in COVID-19. Germline CDR1 reads MNHNS; CDR2 reads SASEGT. The CDR3 has 13 residues. V lost 2 bases, J lost 1 base, and 5 bases lay in between. Libraries were prepared by immunoSEQ multiplex PCR; TCRdb keeps only in-frame clonotypes and omits some of them. Here the sample spans roughly 130,000 clones, around 86% being singletons. Sequencing was performed on peripheral blood. This sequence was found in a man aged 35-49 years with acute or convalescent COVID-19. The chain uses TRBV6-1 and TRBJ1-2, with D hard to call. CDR3 amino acids: CASSERDNYGYTF. In nucleotides, the CDR3 is TGTGCCAGCAGTGAAAGAGATAACTATGGCTACACCTTC.